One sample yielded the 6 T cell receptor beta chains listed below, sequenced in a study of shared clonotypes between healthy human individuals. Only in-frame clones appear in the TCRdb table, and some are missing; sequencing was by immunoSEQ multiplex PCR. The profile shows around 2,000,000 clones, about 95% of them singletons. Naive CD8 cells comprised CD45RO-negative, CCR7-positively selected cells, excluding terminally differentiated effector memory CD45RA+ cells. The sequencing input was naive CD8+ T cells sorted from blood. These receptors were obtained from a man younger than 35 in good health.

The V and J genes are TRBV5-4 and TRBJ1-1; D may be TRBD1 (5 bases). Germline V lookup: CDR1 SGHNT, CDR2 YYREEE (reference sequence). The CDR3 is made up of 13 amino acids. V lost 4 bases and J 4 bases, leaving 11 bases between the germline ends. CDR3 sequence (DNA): TGTGCCAGCAGCCCCACAGGTTCCACTGAAGCTTTCTTT. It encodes CASSPTGSTEAFF. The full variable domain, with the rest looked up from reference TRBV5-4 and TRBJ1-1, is ETGVTQSPTHLIKTRGQQVTLRCSSQSGHNTVSWYQQALGQGPQFIFQYYREEENGRGNFPPRFSGLQFPNYSSELNVNALELDDSALYLCASSPTGSTEAFFGQGTRLTVV.

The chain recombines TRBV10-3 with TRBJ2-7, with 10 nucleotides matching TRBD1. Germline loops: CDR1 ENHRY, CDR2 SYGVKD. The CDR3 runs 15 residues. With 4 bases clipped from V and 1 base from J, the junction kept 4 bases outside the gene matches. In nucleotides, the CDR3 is TGTGCCATCAGTGGCGGACAGGGGGTTTCCTACGAGCAGTACTTC. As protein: CAISGGQGVSYEQYF.

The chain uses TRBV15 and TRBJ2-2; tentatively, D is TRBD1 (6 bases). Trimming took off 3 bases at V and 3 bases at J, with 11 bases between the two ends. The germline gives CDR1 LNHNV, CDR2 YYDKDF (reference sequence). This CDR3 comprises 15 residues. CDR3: CATSRLTGDTGELFF. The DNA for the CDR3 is TGTGCCACCAGCAGGTTGACAGGCGACACCGGGGAGCTGTTTTTT.

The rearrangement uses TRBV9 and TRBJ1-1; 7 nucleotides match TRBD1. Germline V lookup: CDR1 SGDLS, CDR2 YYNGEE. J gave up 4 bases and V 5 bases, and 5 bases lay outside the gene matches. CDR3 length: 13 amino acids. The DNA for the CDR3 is TGTGCCAGCAGTGTGACAGGGACCACTGAAGCTTTCTTT. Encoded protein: CASSVTGTTEAFF.

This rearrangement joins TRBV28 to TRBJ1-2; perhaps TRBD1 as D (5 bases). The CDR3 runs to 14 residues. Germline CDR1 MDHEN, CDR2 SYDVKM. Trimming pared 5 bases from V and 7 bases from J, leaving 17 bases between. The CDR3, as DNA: TGTGCCAGCAGTCCATTCGGGGGGGGAGGTGGCTACACCTTC. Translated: CASSPFGGGGGYTF.

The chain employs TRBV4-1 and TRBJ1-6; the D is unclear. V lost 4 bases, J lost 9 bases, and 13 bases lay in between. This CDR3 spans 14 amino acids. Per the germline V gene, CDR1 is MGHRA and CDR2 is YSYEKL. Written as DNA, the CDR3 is TGCGCCAGCAGCCGGGAGACTGCGGGTTCACCCCTCCACTTT. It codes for CASSRETAGSPLHF.